One T cell receptor (beta chain) is described in this entry. The read terminates 3 residues before the CDR3 end, so the remaining end is supplied by the germline J gene. The data belong to a study of Tregs in tolerant kidney transplant recipients. Germline V gives CDR1 SNHLY, CDR2 FYNNEI. The germline V and J ends were trimmed by 7 bases and 5 bases, with 18 bases remaining between them. The CDR3 runs 14 residues. Generated by immunoSEQ multiplex PCR, the TCRdb table keeps only in-frame clones and is missing some. This table holds tens of thousands of clones. The receptor comes from a human donor who received a combined kidney and bone marrow transplant. Sequences were derived from CD4+ T cells from blood, sampled before the transplant. This chain joins TRBV2 and TRBJ2-7, with D possibly being TRBD2 (6 bases). CDR3: CASNRAGEVDEQYF. The sequenced CDR3 bases are TGTGCCAGCAACAGAGCCGGGGAGGTCGACGAG.